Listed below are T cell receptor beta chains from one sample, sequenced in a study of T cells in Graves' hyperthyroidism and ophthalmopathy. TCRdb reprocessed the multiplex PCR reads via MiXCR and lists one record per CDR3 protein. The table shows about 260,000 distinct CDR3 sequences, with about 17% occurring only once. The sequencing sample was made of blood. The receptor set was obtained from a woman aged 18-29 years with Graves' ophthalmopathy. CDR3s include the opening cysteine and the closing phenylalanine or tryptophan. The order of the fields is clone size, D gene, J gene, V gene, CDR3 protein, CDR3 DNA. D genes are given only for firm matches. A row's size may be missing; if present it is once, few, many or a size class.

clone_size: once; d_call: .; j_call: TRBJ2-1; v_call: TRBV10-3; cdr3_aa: CAISERRADNEQFF; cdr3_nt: TGTGCCATCAGTGAACGTCGAGCCGACAATGAGCAGTTCTTC
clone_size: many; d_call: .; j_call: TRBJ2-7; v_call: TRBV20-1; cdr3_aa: CSASGRSSYEQYF; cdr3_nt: TGCAGTGCTAGTGGGAGAAGCTCCTACGAGCAGTACTTC
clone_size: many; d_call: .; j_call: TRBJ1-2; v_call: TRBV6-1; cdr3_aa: CASSELLTANYGYTF; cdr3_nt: TGTGCCAGCAGTGAACTTTTGACAGCGAACTATGGCTACACCTTC
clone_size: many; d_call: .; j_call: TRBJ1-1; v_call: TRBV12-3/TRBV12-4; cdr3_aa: CASRRGPWGAFF; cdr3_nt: TGTGCCAGCAGGAGGGGCCCGTGGGGGGCTTTCTTT
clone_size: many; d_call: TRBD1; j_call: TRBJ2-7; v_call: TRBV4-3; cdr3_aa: CASSQEQGQAHPGQSYEQYF; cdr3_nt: TGCGCCAGCAGCCAAGAACAGGGGCAGGCTCATCCGGGACAGAGCTACGAGCAGTACTTC
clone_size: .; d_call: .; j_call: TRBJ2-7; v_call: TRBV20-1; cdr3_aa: CSARGGPTYEQYF; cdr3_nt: TGCAGTGCTAGAGGGGGCCCCACCTACGAGCAGTACTTC
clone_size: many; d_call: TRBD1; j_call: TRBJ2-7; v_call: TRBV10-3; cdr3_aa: CAISETMTGDGYEQYF; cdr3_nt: TGTGCCATCAGTGAAACTATGACAGGGGACGGATACGAGCAGTACTTC
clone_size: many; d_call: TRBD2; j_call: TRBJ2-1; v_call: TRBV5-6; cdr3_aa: CASSLGLAGDPAFF; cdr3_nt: TGTGCCAGCAGCTTGGGACTAGCGGGGGACCCGGCGTTCTTC
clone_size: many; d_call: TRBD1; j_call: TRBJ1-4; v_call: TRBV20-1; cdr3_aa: CSARRDSNEKLFF; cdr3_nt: TGCAGTGCTAGACGGGACAGCAATGAAAAACTGTTTTTT
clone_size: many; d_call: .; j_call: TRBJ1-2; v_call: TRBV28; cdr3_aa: CASSFPPGALGYTF; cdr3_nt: TGTGCCAGCAGTTTCCCCCCAGGGGCGCTTGGCTACACCTTC
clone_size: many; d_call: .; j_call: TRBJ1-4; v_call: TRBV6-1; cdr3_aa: CASSILGQSNEKLFF; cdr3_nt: TGTGCCAGCAGTATTCTAGGACAGAGTAATGAAAAACTGTTTTTT
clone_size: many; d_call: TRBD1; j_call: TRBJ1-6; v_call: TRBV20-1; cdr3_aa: CSAAPGQWNSPLHF; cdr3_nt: TGCAGTGCCGCGCCGGGACAGTGGAATTCACCCCTCCACTTT
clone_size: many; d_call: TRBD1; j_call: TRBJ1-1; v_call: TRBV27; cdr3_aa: CASSSYDRGAFF; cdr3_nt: TGTGCCAGCAGTTCCTACGACAGGGGGGCTTTCTTT
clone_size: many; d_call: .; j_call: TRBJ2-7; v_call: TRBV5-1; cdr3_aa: CASSLTDLYEQYF; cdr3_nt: TGCGCCAGCAGCTTGACCGATCTCTACGAGCAGTACTTC
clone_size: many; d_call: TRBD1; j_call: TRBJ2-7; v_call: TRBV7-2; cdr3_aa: CASSPRQGAPNEQYF; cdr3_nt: TGTGCCAGCAGCCCCCGACAGGGGGCGCCGAACGAGCAGTACTTC
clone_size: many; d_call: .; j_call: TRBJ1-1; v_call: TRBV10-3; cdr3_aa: CAISDMGRTRAEAFF; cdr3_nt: TGTGCCATCAGTGATATGGGCAGGACGCGAGCTGAAGCTTTCTTT
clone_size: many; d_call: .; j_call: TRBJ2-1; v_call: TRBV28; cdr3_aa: CASSSPGTKSYNEQFF; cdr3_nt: TGTGCCAGCAGTTCCCCCGGGACAAAAAGTTACAATGAGCAGTTCTTC
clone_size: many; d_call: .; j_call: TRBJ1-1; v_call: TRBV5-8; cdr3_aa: CASSHPQVNTEAFF; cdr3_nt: TGTGCCAGCAGCCATCCTCAGGTGAACACTGAAGCTTTCTTT
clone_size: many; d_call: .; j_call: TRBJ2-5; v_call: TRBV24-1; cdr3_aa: CATSDIKRDAETQYF; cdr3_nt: TGTGCCACCAGTGACATTAAGAGGGACGCGGAGACCCAGTACTTC
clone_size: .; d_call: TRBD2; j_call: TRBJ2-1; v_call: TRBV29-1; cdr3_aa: CSVCLIGTSGSFNEQFF; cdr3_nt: TGCAGCGTCTGTTTGATCGGGACTAGCGGGAGCTTCAATGAGCAGTTCTTC
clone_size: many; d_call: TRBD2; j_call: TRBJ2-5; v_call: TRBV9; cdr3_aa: CASSVSPGLAGRSTETQYF; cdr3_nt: TGTGCCAGCAGCGTATCCCCTGGACTAGCGGGGAGGAGTACCGAGACCCAGTACTTC
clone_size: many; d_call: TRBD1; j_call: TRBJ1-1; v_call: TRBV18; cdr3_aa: CASSPGDRGLPEAFF; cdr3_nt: TGTGCCAGCTCACCGGGGGACAGGGGATTGCCTGAAGCTTTCTTT
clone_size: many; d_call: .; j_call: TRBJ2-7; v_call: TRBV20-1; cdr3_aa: CSARKTAYEQYF; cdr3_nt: TGCAGTGCTAGAAAAACAGCGTACGAGCAGTACTTC
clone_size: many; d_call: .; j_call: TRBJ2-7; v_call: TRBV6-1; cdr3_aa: CASKGFGTTHYEQYF; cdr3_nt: TGTGCCAGCAAGGGCTTCGGGACCACTCACTACGAGCAGTACTTC
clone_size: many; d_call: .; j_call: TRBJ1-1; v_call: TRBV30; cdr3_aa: CAWSRRNTEAFF; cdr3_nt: TGTGCCTGGAGTAGACGGAACACTGAAGCTTTCTTT
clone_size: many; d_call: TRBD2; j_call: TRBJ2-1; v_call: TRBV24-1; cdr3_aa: CATSDSKGLAGIYNEQFF; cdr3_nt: TGTGCCACCAGTGATTCGAAAGGACTAGCGGGAATATACAATGAGCAGTTCTTC
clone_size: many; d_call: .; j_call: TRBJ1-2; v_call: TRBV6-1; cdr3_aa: CASSEAQRVWNYGYTF; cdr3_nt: TGTGCCAGCAGTGAAGCTCAGAGGGTTTGGAACTATGGCTACACCTTC
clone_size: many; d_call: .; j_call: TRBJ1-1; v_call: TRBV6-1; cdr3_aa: CASSYGDLEAFF; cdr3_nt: TGTGCCAGCAGTTACGGGGACCTTGAAGCTTTCTTT
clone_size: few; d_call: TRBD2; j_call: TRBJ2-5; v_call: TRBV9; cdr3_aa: CASSPELRGAETQYF; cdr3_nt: TGTGCCAGCAGCCCCGAATTGCGGGGGGCAGAGACCCAGTACTTC
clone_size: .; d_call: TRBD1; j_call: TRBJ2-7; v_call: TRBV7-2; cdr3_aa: CASSSGTGNVHEQYF; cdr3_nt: TGTGCCAGCAGCTCCGGGACAGGGAACGTCCACGAGCAGTACTTC
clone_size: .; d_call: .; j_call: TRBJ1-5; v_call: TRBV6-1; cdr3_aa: CVGGPRLGPQHF; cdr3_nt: TGTGTAGGCGGACCTAGACTCGGGCCCCAGCATTTT
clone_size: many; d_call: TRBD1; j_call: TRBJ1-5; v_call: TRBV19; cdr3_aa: CASSSDRASNQPQHF; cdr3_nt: TGTGCCAGTAGCAGCGACAGGGCGAGCAATCAGCCCCAGCATTTT
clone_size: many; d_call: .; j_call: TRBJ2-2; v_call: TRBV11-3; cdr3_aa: CASSSPQGRVTGELFF; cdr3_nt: TGTGCCAGCAGCTCACCACAGGGTAGAGTCACCGGGGAGCTGTTTTTT
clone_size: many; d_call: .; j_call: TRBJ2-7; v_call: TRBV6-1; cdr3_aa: CASSEVWYEQYF; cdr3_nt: TGTGCCAGCAGTGAAGTGTGGTACGAGCAGTACTTC
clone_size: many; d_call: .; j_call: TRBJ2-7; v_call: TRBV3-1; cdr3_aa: CASTQGFEYEQYF; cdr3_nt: TGTGCCAGCACCCAAGGCTTTGAGTACGAGCAGTACTTC
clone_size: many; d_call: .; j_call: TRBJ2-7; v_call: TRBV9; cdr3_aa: CASSVDGGTYEQYF; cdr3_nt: TGTGCCAGCAGCGTAGACGGCGGTACCTACGAGCAGTACTTC
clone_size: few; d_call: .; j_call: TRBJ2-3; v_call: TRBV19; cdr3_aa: CASSNPGRTTDTQYF; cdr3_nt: TGTGCCAGTAGTAATCCGGGGCGTACCACAGATACGCAGTATTTT
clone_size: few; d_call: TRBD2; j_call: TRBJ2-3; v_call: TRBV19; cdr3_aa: CASSITSARTDTQYF; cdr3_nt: TGTGCCAGTAGTATAACTAGCGCCCGCACAGATACGCAGTATTTT
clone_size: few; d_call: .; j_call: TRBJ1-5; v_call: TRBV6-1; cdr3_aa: CASSYPMNQPQHF; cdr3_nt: TGTGCCAGCAGTTACCCTATGAATCAGCCCCAGCATTTT
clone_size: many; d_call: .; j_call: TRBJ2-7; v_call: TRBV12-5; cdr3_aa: CASGFAGPHYEQYF; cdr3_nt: TGTGCTAGTGGTTTTGCGGGGCCCCACTACGAGCAGTACTTC
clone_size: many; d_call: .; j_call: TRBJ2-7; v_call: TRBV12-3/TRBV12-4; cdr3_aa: CASSKRGAYEQYF; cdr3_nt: TGTGCCAGCAGCAAAAGGGGGGCCTACGAGCAGTACTTC
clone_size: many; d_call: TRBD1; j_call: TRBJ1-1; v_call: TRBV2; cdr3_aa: CASSGTDMNTEAFF; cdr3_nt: TGTGCCAGCTCCGGGACAGACATGAACACTGAAGCTTTCTTT
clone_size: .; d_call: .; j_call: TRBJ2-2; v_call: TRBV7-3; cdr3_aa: CASSLVGGELFF; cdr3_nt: TGTGCCAGCAGCTTGGTAGGCGGGGAGCTGTTTTTT
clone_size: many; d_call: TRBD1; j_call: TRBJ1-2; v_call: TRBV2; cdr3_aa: CASTNLAGTGTDYGYTF; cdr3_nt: TGTGCCAGCACCAACCTAGCCGGGACAGGCACAGACTATGGCTACACCTTC